The next 17 T cell receptor beta chains were all read from a single sample in a study of blood T cell repertoires in COVID-19. This table comes from immunoSEQ multiplex PCR, and its TCRdb copy is limited to in-frame clones, with some not included. The table records 150,000 to 200,000 clones, 94% of them present only once. Sample: peripheral blood. Receptors were obtained from a man between 25 and 39 years old with COVID-19, enrolled during active disease.

This chain connects TRBV11-2 to TRBJ2-3, with 8 bases fitting TRBD2. The CDR3 spans 18 residues. From germline, CDR1 is SGHAT and CDR2 FQNNGV. J was trimmed by 0 bases and V by 1 base; bases with no gene match: 9. The chain's CDR3 is CASSLGRGGGTSTDTQYF. Here the CDR3 DNA reads TGTGCCAGCAGCTTAGGAAGGGGCGGGGGGACTAGCACAGATACGCAGTATTTT.

CDR3 region: CASSLSDSPGELFF. The CDR3 DNA sequence: TGTGCCAGCAGTTTGTCCGACAGCCCCGGGGAGCTGTTTTTT. The rearrangement links TRBV27 to TRBJ2-2; possibly TRBD1 for D (5 bases). The ends were cut back, 3 bases at V and 6 bases at J, with 11 bases in the middle. This CDR3 comprises 14 residues. Germline assignment: CDR1 MNHEY and CDR2 SMNVEV (reference sequence).

The chain carries TRBV28 and TRBJ1-2; 9 bases line up with TRBD1. Per germline, CDR1 MDHEN and CDR2 SYDVKM. The CDR3 loop spans 16 amino acids. V trimming: 8 bases; J trimming: 5 bases; junction bases outside the gene matches: 15. The DNA for the CDR3 is TGTGCCAGCTCGCACCCCTCCGACAGGGGGAGTTATGGCTACACCTTC. Amino acid sequence: CASSHPSDRGSYGYTF.

This rearrangement joins TRBV12-5 to TRBJ2-7, with 7 nucleotides matching TRBD1. V trimming: 1 base; J trimming: 5 bases; junction bases outside the gene matches: 5. This CDR3 has 14 residues. Germline-derived CDR1 and CDR2 are LGHNT and FRNRAP. The CDR3 nucleotides read TGTGCTAGTGGTTTGGGAGGGGGCCGGAACGAGCAGTACTTC. It translates to CASGLGGGRNEQYF.

The rearrangement uses TRBV5-6 and TRBJ2-7, with TRBD2 identical over 12 bases. The CDR3 totals 15 residues. The junction had 5 bases not matched to a gene; V was cut back by 5 bases and J by 2 bases. In germline, CDR1 is SGHDT, CDR2 YYEEEE. CDR3 in DNA: TGTGCCAGCAGGCGACTAGCGGGGGCGACCTACGAGCAGTACTTC. It translates to CASRRLAGATYEQYF.

V and J are TRBV5-5 and TRBJ1-4; 7 bases fit TRBD1. CDR1 is SGHKS, CDR2 YYEKEE, per germline (reference sequence). The CDR3 loop spans 14 amino acids. V dropped 2 bases and J dropped 5; count of bases not matched to a gene: 3. The CDR3 region has the DNA TGTGCCAGCAGCTTAGACAGGGCGAATGAAAAACTGTTTTTT. It codes for CASSLDRANEKLFF. Full variable domain (remainder filled in from reference TRBV5-5 and TRBJ1-4): DAGVTQSPTHLIKTRGQQVTLRCSPISGHKSVSWYQQVLGQGPQFIFQYYEKEERGRGNFPDRFSARQFPNYSSELNVNALLLGDSALYLCASSLDRANEKLFFGSGTQLSVL.

This chain uses TRBV9 with TRBJ1-2; 10 bases are a match to TRBD1. Per the germline V gene, CDR1 is SGDLS and CDR2 is YYNGEE. V was clipped by 0 bases and J by 7 bases; unmatched bases: 3. The CDR3 has 14 residues. The DNA for the CDR3 is TGTGCCAGCAGCGTAGGACAGGGGGCTCGTGGCTACACCTTC. Protein sequence: CASSVGQGARGYTF.

V and J are TRBV5-1 and TRBJ1-2, with D uncertain. Germline CDR1 SGHRS, CDR2 YFSETQ. CDR3 size: 13 residues. The V end lost 0 bases, the J end lost 6 bases, and 9 bases lay between the germline ends. The DNA of the CDR3 is TGCGCCAGCAGCTTGGAATTTCCGGATGGCTACACCTTC. Translated: CASSLEFPDGYTF.

This chain connects TRBV19 to TRBJ2-1, with 9 bases identical to TRBD1. Germline lookup yields CDR1 LNHDA and CDR2 SQIVND (reference sequence). The CDR3 is 14 residues long. With 3 bases clipped from V and 7 bases from J, the junction kept 4 bases outside the gene matches. The CDR3 spells CASSIGDRANEQFF. The CDR3 DNA is TGTGCCAGTAGTATCGGGGACAGGGCGAATGAGCAGTTCTTC.

The chain uses TRBV4-1 and TRBJ2-7; D perhaps matches TRBD2 (6 bases). The germline V and J ends were trimmed by 1 base and 4 bases, with 20 bases remaining between them. This CDR3 is 17 amino acids long. CDR1 MGHRA and CDR2 YSYEKL come from the germline V gene. CDR3 amino acids: CASSQGLPRGGSYEQYF. The CDR3 DNA is TGCGCCAGCAGCCAAGGTCTACCGCGGGGCGGTTCGTACGAGCAGTACTTC.

The chain links TRBV5-1 to TRBJ2-5; 12 nucleotides match TRBD1. The CDR3 runs 20 residues. V shed 4 bases, J shed 2 bases, and the junction held 18 bases outside the gene matches. The germline V gene encodes CDR1 SGHRS and CDR2 YFSETQ. In DNA form, the CDR3 reads TGCGCCAGCAGCCCGGGGACAGGGGGCGGTCTAGCGGGGAAACAAGAGACCCAGTACTTC. Its protein product is CASSPGTGGGLAGKQETQYF.

The chain joins TRBV4-1 to TRBJ2-2; perhaps TRBD2 as D (6 bases). This CDR3 is 15 amino acids long. CDR1 is MGHRA and CDR2 is YSYEKL in the germline V gene. The V and J ends lost 4 bases and 5 bases respectively, with 14 bases between them. CDR3 region: CASSLTAGSTGELFF. DNA of the CDR3: TGCGCCAGCAGCCTCACTGCCGGGAGTACCGGGGAGCTGTTTTTT.

This chain joins TRBV5-4 and TRBJ1-4; D perhaps matches TRBD1 (5 bases). V was clipped by 3 bases and J by 0 bases, with 9 bases between them. The germline gives CDR1 SGHNT, CDR2 YYREEE (reference sequence). This CDR3 is 15 amino acids long. Written as DNA, the CDR3 is TGTGCCAGCAGCTGGGGCCCCGCAACTAATGAAAAACTGTTTTTT. It codes for CASSWGPATNEKLFF.

The V and J genes are TRBV15 and TRBJ1-2; 7 bases align to TRBD1. Trimming at V came to 0 bases and at J to 6 bases, leaving 1 base not matched to a gene. The CDR3 is 13 residues long. Germline CDR1 LNHNV, CDR2 YYDKDF (reference sequence). The CDR3 sequence: CATSRETGNGYTF. CDR3 nucleotide sequence: TGTGCCACCAGCAGAGAGACAGGGAATGGCTACACCTTC.

In DNA form, the CDR3 reads TGCAGCGTGAGGGGAGGCGGGAAGGGGACTGAAGCTTTCTTT. It encodes CSVRGGGKGTEAFF. The genes are TRBV29-1 and TRBJ1-1, with D possibly being TRBD1 (5 bases). Trimming removed 6 bases at V and 5 bases at J, with 19 bases between. The CDR3 runs 14 residues. Germline assignment: CDR1 SQVTM and CDR2 ANQGSEA.

The chain has TRBV29-1 and TRBJ1-2, with D unclear. The CDR3 consists of 12 residues. Trimming cost V 3 bases and J 4 bases, with 9 bases left between them. The germline gives CDR1 SQVTM, CDR2 ANQGSEA. The CDR3 protein is CSVEEGGYGYTF. Here the CDR3 DNA reads TGCAGCGTTGAGGAGGGAGGCTATGGCTACACCTTC.

This clone came up once. The rearrangement joins TRBV18 to TRBJ2-1, with TRBD2 matching over 11 bases. Germline values: CDR1 KGHSH, CDR2 LQKENI. CDR3 length equals 18 residues. The V gene end was trimmed by 4 bases and the J gene end by 0 bases; junction bases not matched to a gene: 8. CDR3: CASSRTSGSYSSYNEQFF. CDR3 bases: TGTGCCAGCTCACGGACTAGCGGGTCCTACAGCTCCTACAATGAGCAGTTCTTC.